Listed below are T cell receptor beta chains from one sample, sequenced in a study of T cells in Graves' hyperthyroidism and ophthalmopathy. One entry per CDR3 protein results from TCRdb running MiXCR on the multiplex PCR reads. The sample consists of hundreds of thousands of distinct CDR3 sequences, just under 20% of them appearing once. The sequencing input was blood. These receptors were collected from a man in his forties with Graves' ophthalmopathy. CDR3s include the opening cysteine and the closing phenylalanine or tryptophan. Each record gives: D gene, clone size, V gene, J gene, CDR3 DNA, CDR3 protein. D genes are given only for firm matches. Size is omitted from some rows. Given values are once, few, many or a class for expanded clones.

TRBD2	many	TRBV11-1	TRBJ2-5	TGTGCCAGCAGCTTCCTAGCGGGAAGTACAGAGACCCAGTACTTC	CASSFLAGSTETQYF
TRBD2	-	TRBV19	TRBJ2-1	TGTGCCAGTAGTCTACTAGCGGGAGTTGGGTTGAATGAGCAGTTCTTC	CASSLLAGVGLNEQFF
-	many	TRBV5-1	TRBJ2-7	TGCGCCAGCAGCTCGTTGCAGGGTACATCCTACGAGCAGTACTTC	CASSSLQGTSYEQYF
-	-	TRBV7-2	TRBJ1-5	TGTGCCAGCAGCATTAACAGGTTTAGCAATCAGCCCCAGCATTTT	CASSINRFSNQPQHF
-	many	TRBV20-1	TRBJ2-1	TGCAGTGCTCACCCTGGGGTGAAATTCAATGAGCAGTTCTTC	CSAHPGVKFNEQFF
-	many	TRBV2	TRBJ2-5	TGTGCCAGCACCCGGGACGGAGAGACCCAGTACTTC	CASTRDGETQYF
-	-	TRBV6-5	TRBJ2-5	TGTGCCAGCAGTTACGCGGACAGACCTATAGAGACCCAGTACTTC	CASSYADRPIETQYF
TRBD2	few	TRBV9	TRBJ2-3	TGTGCCAGCAGCGTGGGACTAGCGGCGGATACGCAGTATTTT	CASSVGLAADTQYF
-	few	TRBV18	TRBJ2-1	TGTGCCAGCTCCCCAGGGCCGGGAAGCTCCTACAATGAGCAGTTCTTC	CASSPGPGSSYNEQFF
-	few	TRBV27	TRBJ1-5	TGTGCCTCAGGGGAAGCCCAGCCCCAGCATTTT	CASGEAQPQHF
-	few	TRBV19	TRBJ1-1	TGTGCCAGTAGTACAGGGCCGGGCACTGAAGCTTTCTTT	CASSTGPGTEAFF
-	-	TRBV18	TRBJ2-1	TGTGCCAGCTCACCTCCACGGGGTACCAATGAGCAGTTCTTC	CASSPPRGTNEQFF
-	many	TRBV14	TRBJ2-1	TGTGCCAGCAGCCAAGAGTCGATCAGCGGGTACTACAATGAGCAGTTCTTC	CASSQESISGYYNEQFF
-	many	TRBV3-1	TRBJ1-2	TGTGCCAGCAGCCAATTATCAGGGAATGGCTACACCTTC	CASSQLSGNGYTF
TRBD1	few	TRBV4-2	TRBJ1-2	TGTGCCAGCAGCCAAGATCCCGGACAGGGGGCCTATGGCTACACCTTC	CASSQDPGQGAYGYTF
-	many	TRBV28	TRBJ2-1	TGTGCCAGCATAGGGGGACTCCAGTACAATGAGCAGTTCTTC	CASIGGLQYNEQFF
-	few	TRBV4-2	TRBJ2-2	TGTGCCAGCAGAATGGGGGGTTCCGGGGAGCTGTTTTTT	CASRMGGSGELFF
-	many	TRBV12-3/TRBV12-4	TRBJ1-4	TGTGCCAGCAGGCGAGACACAATGTCTCGGGACGAAAAACTGTTTTTT	CASRRDTMSRDEKLFF
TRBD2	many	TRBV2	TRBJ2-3	TGTGCCAGCAGTGTGGGCGGGGGGGCAGATACGCAGTATTTT	CASSVGGGADTQYF
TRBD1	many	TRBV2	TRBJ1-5	TGTGCCAGCAGTGGTGGGACAGGGTTGGGGTCTGGAAATCAGCCCCAGCATTTT	CASSGGTGLGSGNQPQHF
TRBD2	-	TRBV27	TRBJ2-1	TGTGCCAGCAGTTTAACTAGCGGGGGTACTCAAAGCTCCTACAATGAGCAGTTCTTC	CASSLTSGGTQSSYNEQFF
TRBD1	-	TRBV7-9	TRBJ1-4	TGTGCCAGCAGCCCCCCCAGGGACAGCGGAAATGAAAAACTGTTTTTT	CASSPPRDSGNEKLFF
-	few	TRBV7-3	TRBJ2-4	TGTGCCAGCAGCTTAGACGGGTGGGAGATAGAGAACATTCAGTACTTC	CASSLDGWEIENIQYF
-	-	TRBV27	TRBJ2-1	TGTGCCAGCAGTTTAGCTAGGACATCGGGTGAGCAGTTCTTC	CASSLARTSGEQFF
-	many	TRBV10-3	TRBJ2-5	TGTGCCATCAGTGCCGGGACGCAGGGCGGGACGGAGACCCAGTACTTC	CAISAGTQGGTETQYF
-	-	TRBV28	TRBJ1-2	TGTGCCAGCAGTCCCCTGTACAGGGGCTACACCTTC	CASSPLYRGYTF
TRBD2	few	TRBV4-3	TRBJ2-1	TGCGCCAGCAGCGCGACCTGGGGGGGCTCCTACAATGAGCAGTTCTTC	CASSATWGGSYNEQFF
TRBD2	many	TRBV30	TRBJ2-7	TGTGCCTGGAGTTTTGGGACTAGCGGATACGAGCAGTACTTC	CAWSFGTSGYEQYF
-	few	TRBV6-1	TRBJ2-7	TGTGCCAGCGGATTGGCGGAGGGCGAGCAGTACTTC	CASGLAEGEQYF
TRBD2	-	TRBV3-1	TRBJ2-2	TGTGCCAGCAGCCCCCAGGGTGGTAGCGGGGGTGCCGGGGAGCTGTTTTTT	CASSPQGGSGGAGELFF
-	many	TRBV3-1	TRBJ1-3	TGTGCCAGCAGCCAACTGACTGGGGGAGGAAACACCATATATTTT	CASSQLTGGGNTIYF
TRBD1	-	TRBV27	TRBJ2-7	TGTGCCAGCAGTAAGGACAGGGGCTCCTACGAGCAGTACTTC	CASSKDRGSYEQYF
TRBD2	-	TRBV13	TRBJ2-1	TGTGCCAGCAGCCCGCGGGAGACTACCTACAATGAGCAGTTCTTC	CASSPRETTYNEQFF
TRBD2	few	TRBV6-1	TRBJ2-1	TGTGCCAGCAGTCCCATGATAGCGGGATTGGATGAGCAGTTCTTC	CASSPMIAGLDEQFF
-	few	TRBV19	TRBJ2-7	TGTGCCAGTAGTATAGACACCCGAGTGGGGGGCGGGTTCTCCTACGAGCAGTACTTC	CASSIDTRVGGGFSYEQYF
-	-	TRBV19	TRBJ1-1	TGTGCCAGTATTACGGGGGGGAACACTGAAGCTTTCTTT	CASITGGNTEAFF
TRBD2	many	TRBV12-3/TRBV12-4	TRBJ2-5	TGTGCCAGCAGTCTTAGCGGGGGCCTAGAGGAGACCCAGTACTTC	CASSLSGGLEETQYF
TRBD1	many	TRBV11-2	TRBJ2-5	TGTGCCAGCAGCTTGGGGACAGGGAGGGAGACCCAGTACTTC	CASSLGTGRETQYF
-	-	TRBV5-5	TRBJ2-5	TGTGCCAGCAGCTTCCAGGGGCCTCAAGAGACCCAGTACTTC	CASSFQGPQETQYF
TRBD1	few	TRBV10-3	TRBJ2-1	TGTGCCATCAGCCGGGACAGCTCCTACAATGAGCAGTTCTTC	CAISRDSSYNEQFF
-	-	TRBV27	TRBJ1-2	TGTGCCAGCAGTGTCGGAGTCCCCTATGGCTACACCTTC	CASSVGVPYGYTF
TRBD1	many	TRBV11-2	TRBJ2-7	TGTGCCAGCAGCCCAATTAGTAGACCGCGACAGGGAAGGACCTACGAGCAGTACTTC	CASSPISRPRQGRTYEQYF
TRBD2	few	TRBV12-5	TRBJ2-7	TGTGCTAGTGGTTTCCGGCGGTCAGAACTAGCGGGAGGGCAAGACTACGAGCAGTACTTC	CASGFRRSELAGGQDYEQYF
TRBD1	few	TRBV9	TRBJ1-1	TGTGCCAGCAGCACTCCCGGGACAGGGGATACAAACACTGAAGCTTTCTTT	CASSTPGTGDTNTEAFF
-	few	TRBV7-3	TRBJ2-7	TGTGCCAGCAGCTTAGAGGAGTCCTCCTACGAGCAGTACTTC	CASSLEESSYEQYF
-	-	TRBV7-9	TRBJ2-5	TGTGCCAGCAGCCTTCTCGGGGGTATACAAGAGACCCAGTACTTC	CASSLLGGIQETQYF
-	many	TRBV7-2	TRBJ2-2	TGTGCCAGCAGCCGCGGGGGCGCGGGAGTAGGAGGGGAGCTGTTTTTT	CASSRGGAGVGGELFF
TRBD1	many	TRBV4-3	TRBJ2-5	TGCGCCAGCAGCCAAGGCTTCCGGGACAGTCCTCACTTC	CASSQGFRDSPHF
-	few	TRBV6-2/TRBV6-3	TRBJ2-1	TGTGCCAGCAGTTACTCGAAGCTTGAGGGGTACAATGAGCAGTTCTTC	CASSYSKLEGYNEQFF
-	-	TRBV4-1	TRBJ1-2	TGCGCCAGCAGCCAAGAAGCAGGGCCGCGAAATGGCTACACCTTC	CASSQEAGPRNGYTF
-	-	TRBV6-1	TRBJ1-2	TGTGCCAGCAGTGAATGGCCTGACAGGTCGAACTATGGCTACACCTTC	CASSEWPDRSNYGYTF
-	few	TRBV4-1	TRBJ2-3	TGCGCCAGCAGCCAAGGGCCTGCTGGAGATACGCAGTATTTT	CASSQGPAGDTQYF
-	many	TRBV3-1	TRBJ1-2	TGTGCCAGCAGCCAAGACCCCGTAGGGAGAGCCTATGGCTACACCTTC	CASSQDPVGRAYGYTF
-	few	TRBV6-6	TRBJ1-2	TGTGCCAGCAGTTACTCGATCGGACCGTCGGAATATGGCTACACCTTC	CASSYSIGPSEYGYTF
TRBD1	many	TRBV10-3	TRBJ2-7	TGTGCCATCAGCCGACAGGGTGGCGACGAGCAGTACTTC	CAISRQGGDEQYF
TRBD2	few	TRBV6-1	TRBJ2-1	TGTGCCGGGACTAGCGGCTACAATGAGCAGTTCTTC	CAGTSGYNEQFF
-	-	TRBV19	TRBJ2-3	-	CASSINMGLANEQYFGPGDTQYF